A selection of T cell receptor beta chains follows, all from one sample in a study of PD-L1 blockade in urothelial cancer. The assay was immunoSEQ multiplex PCR, and TCRdb's table has in-frame clones only and misses some. Of tens of thousands of clones in the sample, 80% to 85% were seen once. The sequencing used PBMCs, collected around atezolizumab (anti-PD-L1) treatment. Receptors originate from a woman aged 70-85 years with urothelial cancer. Both conserved end residues are part of each CDR3. The order of the fields is CDR3 length, J gene, D gene, V gene, clone size, CDR3 protein, CDR3 DNA. D genes are given only for firm matches. Some rows mark clone size as missing; the rest say once, few, many or name a class of expanded clone.

CDR3 length: 13
J gene: TRBJ2-5
D gene: .
V gene: TRBV19
clone size: .
CDR3 protein: CASSIGVQETQYF
CDR3 DNA: TGTGCCAGTAGTATCGGTGTTCAAGAGACCCAGTACTTC

CDR3 length: 11
J gene: TRBJ2-7
D gene: TRBD2
V gene: TRBV6-5
clone size: .
CDR3 protein: CASSGGSEQYF
CDR3 DNA: TGTGCCAGCAGCGGCGGGAGCGAGCAGTACTTC

CDR3 length: 18
J gene: TRBJ2-1
D gene: TRBD1
V gene: TRBV7-2
clone size: .
CDR3 protein: CASSLVFGGQGQNNEQFF
CDR3 DNA: TGTGCCAGCAGCTTAGTGTTTGGGGGACAGGGACAGAACAATGAGCAGTTCTTC

CDR3 length: 14
J gene: TRBJ2-1
D gene: TRBD2
V gene: TRBV30
clone size: .
CDR3 protein: CAWAGASGDNEQFF
CDR3 DNA: TGTGCCTGGGCTGGGGCTAGCGGGGACAATGAGCAGTTCTTC

CDR3 length: 14
J gene: TRBJ2-7
D gene: .
V gene: TRBV7-6
clone size: .
CDR3 protein: CASSLGRSSYEQYF
CDR3 DNA: TGTGCCAGCAGCTTAGGCCGGAGCTCCTACGAGCAGTACTTC

CDR3 length: 16
J gene: TRBJ2-1
D gene: TRBD2
V gene: TRBV7-2
clone size: .
CDR3 protein: CASSLVGLAGGNEQFF
CDR3 DNA: TGTGCCAGCAGCTTAGTGGGCCTAGCGGGCGGCAATGAGCAGTTCTTC

CDR3 length: 14
J gene: TRBJ2-3
D gene: TRBD2
V gene: TRBV6-1
clone size: .
CDR3 protein: CASSFSGGRDTQYF
CDR3 DNA: TGTGCCAGCAGCTTCTCCGGGGGGAGAGATACGCAGTATTTT

CDR3 length: 13
J gene: TRBJ1-1
D gene: .
V gene: TRBV25-1
clone size: .
CDR3 protein: CASSALMNTEAFF
CDR3 DNA: TGTGCCAGCAGTGCACTGATGAACACTGAAGCTTTCTTT

CDR3 length: 14
J gene: TRBJ2-5
D gene: TRBD1
V gene: TRBV10-3
clone size: .
CDR3 protein: CAISRTGGQETQYF
CDR3 DNA: TGTGCCATCAGTCGGACAGGGGGACAAGAGACCCAGTACTTC

CDR3 length: 15
J gene: TRBJ2-7
D gene: TRBD1
V gene: TRBV7-2
clone size: .
CDR3 protein: CASRLSGGFAYEQYF
CDR3 DNA: TGTGCCAGCAGATTATCAGGGGGCTTTGCCTACGAGCAGTACTTC

CDR3 length: 15
J gene: TRBJ2-7
D gene: TRBD1
V gene: TRBV10-3
clone size: .
CDR3 protein: CAISELTGGRYEQYF
CDR3 DNA: TGTGCCATCAGTGAGTTGACAGGGGGTAGGTACGAGCAGTACTTC

CDR3 length: 14
J gene: TRBJ2-1
D gene: .
V gene: TRBV28
clone size: .
CDR3 protein: CASSLASSYNEQFF
CDR3 DNA: TGTGCCAGCAGTTTAGCGAGCTCCTACAATGAGCAGTTCTTC

CDR3 length: 16
J gene: TRBJ2-1
D gene: .
V gene: TRBV19
clone size: .
CDR3 protein: CASSPRWGVTGNEQFF
CDR3 DNA: TGTGCCAGTAGTCCCAGGTGGGGGGTCACCGGCAATGAGCAGTTCTTC

CDR3 length: 14
J gene: TRBJ1-2
D gene: .
V gene: TRBV4-3
clone size: .
CDR3 protein: CASSQDQGSYGYTF
CDR3 DNA: TGCGCCAGCAGCCAGGACCAGGGTAGCTATGGCTACACCTTC

CDR3 length: 16
J gene: TRBJ1-4
D gene: TRBD1
V gene: TRBV18
clone size: .
CDR3 protein: CASSPSGQGADEKLFF
CDR3 DNA: TGTGCCAGCTCACCATCTGGACAGGGAGCGGATGAAAAACTGTTTTTT

CDR3 length: 16
J gene: TRBJ2-5
D gene: TRBD2
V gene: TRBV30
clone size: .
CDR3 protein: CAWSVPSGGFQETQYF
CDR3 DNA: TGTGCCTGGAGTGTCCCCAGCGGGGGGTTTCAAGAGACCCAGTACTTC

CDR3 length: 15
J gene: TRBJ1-4
D gene: TRBD1
V gene: TRBV5-1
clone size: .
CDR3 protein: CASSFNRGQGEKLFF
CDR3 DNA: TGCGCCAGCAGCTTTAACAGGGGGCAAGGTGAAAAACTGTTTTTT

CDR3 length: 15
J gene: TRBJ1-3
D gene: TRBD1
V gene: TRBV19
clone size: .
CDR3 protein: CASSPRTGGTDTIYF
CDR3 DNA: TGTGCCAGTAGTCCACGGACAGGGGGTACGGACACCATATATTTT

CDR3 length: 14
J gene: TRBJ1-2
D gene: .
V gene: TRBV30
clone size: .
CDR3 protein: CAWTNIGGPMAYTF
CDR3 DNA: TGTGCCTGGACCAACATCGGAGGACCTATGGCCTACACCTTC

CDR3 length: 12
J gene: TRBJ2-7
D gene: TRBD1
V gene: TRBV5-4
clone size: .
CDR3 protein: CASSLTGGEQYF
CDR3 DNA: TGTGCCAGCAGCTTGACAGGGGGAGAGCAGTACTTC

CDR3 length: 16
J gene: TRBJ2-1
D gene: TRBD2
V gene: TRBV4-2
clone size: .
CDR3 protein: CASSLPTSGSYNEQFF
CDR3 DNA: TGTGCCAGCAGCCTTCCGACTAGCGGATCCTACAATGAGCAGTTCTTC

CDR3 length: 13
J gene: TRBJ1-1
D gene: TRBD1
V gene: TRBV30
clone size: .
CDR3 protein: CAWSPGGNTEAFF
CDR3 DNA: TGTGCCTGGAGCCCAGGGGGGAACACTGAAGCTTTCTTT

CDR3 length: 14
J gene: TRBJ2-5
D gene: .
V gene: TRBV11-1
clone size: many
CDR3 protein: CASSFGTLQETQYF
CDR3 DNA: TGTGCCAGCAGCTTTGGGACTCTCCAAGAGACCCAGTACTTC

CDR3 length: 15
J gene: TRBJ2-5
D gene: TRBD2
V gene: TRBV5-1
clone size: .
CDR3 protein: CASSLGRLAAETQYF
CDR3 DNA: TGCGCCAGCAGCTTGGGGAGGCTAGCGGCTGAGACCCAGTACTTC

CDR3 length: 14
J gene: TRBJ2-6
D gene: TRBD2
V gene: TRBV30
clone size: .
CDR3 protein: CATRGGAGANVLTF
CDR3 DNA: TGTGCCACTCGGGGGGGAGCCGGGGCCAACGTCCTGACTTTC

CDR3 length: 16
J gene: TRBJ1-4
D gene: .
V gene: TRBV4-1
clone size: .
CDR3 protein: CASSQVLDTTNEKLFF
CDR3 DNA: TGCGCCAGCAGCCAAGTTTTGGACACAACTAATGAAAAACTGTTTTTT

CDR3 length: 14
J gene: TRBJ1-1
D gene: .
V gene: TRBV5-1
clone size: .
CDR3 protein: CASSSGDQNTEAFF
CDR3 DNA: TGCGCCAGCAGCTCAGGGGACCAGAACACTGAAGCTTTCTTT

CDR3 length: 17
J gene: TRBJ2-3
D gene: TRBD2
V gene: TRBV4-1
clone size: once
CDR3 protein: CASSRGLAAPRTDTQYF
CDR3 DNA: TGCGCCAGCAGCCGGGGACTAGCGGCGCCACGCACAGATACGCAGTATTTT

CDR3 length: 18
J gene: TRBJ1-3
D gene: .
V gene: TRBV5-6
clone size: few
CDR3 protein: CASSPSRDTFLGENTIYF
CDR3 DNA: TGTGCCAGCAGCCCCTCGAGGGACACTTTTTTAGGGGAAAACACCATATATTTT

CDR3 length: 14
J gene: TRBJ2-5
D gene: .
V gene: TRBV5-1
clone size: .
CDR3 protein: CASSLGQIQETQYF
CDR3 DNA: TGCGCCAGCAGCTTGGGGCAGATCCAAGAGACCCAGTACTTC

CDR3 length: 13
J gene: TRBJ2-3
D gene: TRBD2
V gene: TRBV2
clone size: .
CDR3 protein: CASRTSNMDTQYF
CDR3 DNA: TGTGCCAGCAGGACTAGCAACATGGATACGCAGTATTTT

CDR3 length: 16
J gene: TRBJ1-5
D gene: TRBD1
V gene: TRBV9
clone size: few
CDR3 protein: CASSAGDRGVNQPQHF
CDR3 DNA: TGTGCCAGCAGCGCCGGAGACAGGGGAGTAAATCAGCCCCAGCATTTT

CDR3 length: 14
J gene: TRBJ1-5
D gene: .
V gene: TRBV9
clone size: .
CDR3 protein: CASSVTGSNQPQHF
CDR3 DNA: TGTGCCAGCAGCGTCACAGGTAGCAATCAGCCCCAGCATTTT

CDR3 length: 14
J gene: TRBJ1-2
D gene: TRBD1
V gene: TRBV7-2
clone size: .
CDR3 protein: CASSLTTGGYGYTF
CDR3 DNA: TGTGCCAGCAGCTTAACGACAGGGGGGTATGGCTACACCTTC

CDR3 length: 15
J gene: TRBJ1-2
D gene: .
V gene: TRBV5-6
clone size: .
CDR3 protein: CASSPGRGRRLGYTF
CDR3 DNA: TGTGCCAGCAGCCCCGGACGGGGAAGGAGACTTGGCTACACCTTC

CDR3 length: 15
J gene: TRBJ1-2
D gene: .
V gene: TRBV7-9
clone size: .
CDR3 protein: CASSSFGYRVQGYTF
CDR3 DNA: TGTGCCAGCAGTTCATTTGGGTACAGGGTACAGGGCTACACCTTC

CDR3 length: 13
J gene: TRBJ2-3
D gene: .
V gene: TRBV27
clone size: .
CDR3 protein: CASSSWAPNTQYF
CDR3 DNA: TGTGCCAGCAGTTCCTGGGCTCCGAATACGCAGTATTTT

CDR3 length: 14
J gene: TRBJ2-7
D gene: .
V gene: TRBV28
clone size: once
CDR3 protein: CASSLFGAPYEQYF
CDR3 DNA: TGTGCCAGCAGTTTATTTGGGGCCCCCTACGAGCAGTACTTC

CDR3 length: 20
J gene: TRBJ1-2
D gene: .
V gene: TRBV2
clone size: .
CDR3 protein: CASSESPNLYAIGTNYGYTF
CDR3 DNA: TGTGCCAGCAGTGAGTCCCCCAACCTTTACGCTATCGGGACTAACTATGGCTACACCTTC

CDR3 length: 12
J gene: TRBJ2-5
D gene: .
V gene: TRBV29-1
clone size: .
CDR3 protein: CSGGTPQETQYF
CDR3 DNA: TGCAGCGGCGGGACGCCTCAAGAGACCCAGTACTTC

CDR3 length: 11
J gene: TRBJ2-5
D gene: .
V gene: TRBV20-1
clone size: .
CDR3 protein: CSAARGETQYF
CDR3 DNA: TGCAGTGCGGCCCGCGGAGAGACCCAGTACTTC

CDR3 length: 14
J gene: TRBJ2-3
D gene: .
V gene: TRBV15
clone size: .
CDR3 protein: CATSRDIGGDTQYF
CDR3 DNA: TGTGCCACCAGCAGAGATATCGGGGGAGATACGCAGTATTTT